One TCR beta chain is described in this entry. Its antigen is still unknown. Brentuximab vedotin exposure varied, and every patient relapsed after autologous stem cell transplantation. Some clones are missing from TCRdb's copy, which holds only in-frame ones; the method was immunoSEQ multiplex PCR. The repertoire has just over 7,000 clones, roughly 81% of them found once; the top ten carry approximately 33%. These data are taken from a study of PD-1 blockade in classical Hodgkin lymphoma. At the level of the study: Nivolumab dosing for patients was 3 mg/kg, administered intravenously every 2 weeks.

Regarding the study as a whole: Newly diagnosed patients had baseline TCR diversity that was reportedly lower than that of healthy donors. Complete responders' diversity at baseline resembled that of newly diagnosed patients. Exclusion removed patients who began nivolumab under 1 year after ASCT.

V dropped 6 bases and J dropped 0 bases, with 11 bases sitting between them. The CDR3 loop spans 14 amino acids. The germline V gene encodes CDR1 MNHNY and CDR2 SVGAGI (reference sequence). The TCR was taken from a human donor with classical Hodgkin lymphoma. The chain has TRBV6-6 and TRBJ1-2, with TRBD1 as a possible D gene (6 bases). The input for sequencing was peripheral blood mononuclear cells (PBMCs), taken at baseline. CDR3 residues: CASRGQTSNYGYTF. CDR3 DNA sequence: TGTGCCAGCAGAGGACAGACGTCTAACTATGGCTACACCTTC.